Presented here are 24 T cell receptor beta chains from one specimen sequenced in a study of T cells expressing NK-cell markers. TCRdb reprocessed the 5' RACE reads and reports one entry per CDR3 protein, with no DNA. The sample's table shows a few hundred thousand distinct CDR3 sequences. What was sequenced was blood T cells: a sorted CD56 or NKG2C T cell subset, CD4+ or CD8+ T cells, or bulk PBMC T cells (not recorded which). All receptors derive from a man aged 18-69 years in good health.

This chain uses TRBV7-2 with TRBJ2-1; TCRdb outputs TRBD1, but without DNA this stays unchecked. The V gene's germline CDR1 is SGHTA and CDR2 FQGNSA. The CDR3 spans 13 residues. The CDR3 loop reads CAHTKGAYNEQFF.

The chain joins TRBV7-9 to TRBJ1-1. The germline gives CDR1 SEHNR, CDR2 FQNEAQ (reference sequence). The CDR3 consists of 14 residues. CDR3 region: CASGGGGGNTEAFF.

CDR3 sequence reads: CSARDHHSVGNEQFF. The chain couples TRBV20-1 to TRBJ2-1. The CDR3 runs to 15 residues. Germline values: CDR1 DFQATT, CDR2 SNEGSKA (reference sequence).

The CDR3 region is CASRPAGGASNYGYTF. This chain connects TRBV6-1 to TRBJ1-2; TCRdb's D call, TRBD1, is unchecked because there is no DNA. The germline V gene has CDR1 MNHNS and CDR2 SASEGT. The CDR3 contains 16 residues.

The gene calls are TRBV10-3 and TRBJ1-5; TCRdb's D gene call, TRBD1, goes unchecked for lack of DNA. Germline-derived CDR1 and CDR2 are ENHRY and SYGVKD. The CDR3 extends over 13 amino acids. The CDR3 sequence is CAISGGEHQPQHF.

The V gene is TRBV5-1, the J gene TRBJ2-5; TCRdb gives TRBD1 as the D gene, but with no DNA this cannot be confirmed. The CDR3 extends over 15 amino acids. The germline gives CDR1 SGHRS, CDR2 YFSETQ. CDR3 loop: CASSGGQGVQETQYF.

The chain uses TRBV12-3 or TRBV12-4 and TRBJ2-6; with no DNA, the TCRdb D assignment of TRBD1 cannot be verified. This CDR3 region has 17 residues. The CDR3: CASNIAGRISGANVLTF.

V gene TRBV7-2 combines with J gene TRBJ1-2. The CDR3 is 13 residues long. CDR1 is SGHTA and CDR2 is FQGNSA in the germline V gene. CDR3 loop: CASSPTTNYGYTF.

The rearrangement uses TRBV6-1 and TRBJ2-3. The CDR3 has 12 residues. Germline V CDR1 and CDR2: MNHNS, SASEGT. The CDR3 sequence: CASSESGDTQYF.

The chain employs TRBV2 and TRBJ2-7; TCRdb calls TRBD1, which cannot be checked without DNA. The CDR3 runs 12 residues. The germline V gene encodes CDR1 SNHLY and CDR2 FYNNEI. Here the CDR3 reads CASRFAGGEQYF.

The CDR3 sequence: CASRRGSGGTKYQETQYF. The V call is TRBV4-2, the J call TRBJ2-5; TCRdb calls TRBD2, which cannot be checked without DNA. Germline CDR1 and CDR2: LGHNA and YNFKEQ. The CDR3 totals 18 residues.

V and J are TRBV5-8 and TRBJ2-3; TCRdb indicates TRBD1, and absent DNA this call remains unverified. This CDR3 comprises 17 residues. Germline loops: CDR1 SGHTS, CDR2 YDEGEE. CDR3 region: CASSLLTGSVSGDTQYF.

This chain uses TRBV30 with TRBJ2-1; lacking DNA, the TRBD2 call made by TCRdb goes unchecked. This CDR3 has 15 amino acids. Germline CDR1 GTSNPN, CDR2 SVGIG (reference sequence). The CDR3 loop is CAWTPSSGGHNEQFF. The entire variable domain, with the rest obtained from reference TRBV30 and TRBJ2-1, is as follows: SQTIHQWPATLVQPVGSPLSLECTVEGTSNPNLYWYRQAAGRGLQLLFYSVGIGQISSEVPQNLSASRPQDRQFILSSKKLLLSDSGFYLCAWTPSSGGHNEQFFGPGTRLTVL.

The CDR3 sequence: CASSKVGTEAFF. V and J are TRBV10-2 and TRBJ1-1. Germline V gives CDR1 WSHSY, CDR2 SAAADI. The CDR3 contains 12 residues.

V and J are TRBV6-2 or TRBV6-3 and TRBJ1-1; with no DNA, the TCRdb D assignment of TRBD1 cannot be verified. The CDR3 consists of 12 residues. Germline V gene sequence: CDR1 MNHEY, CDR2 SVGEGT. CDR3 sequence reads: CASSDSNTEAFF.

V usage is TRBV6-2 or TRBV6-3 and J usage is TRBJ1-2; the TRBD1 assignment by TCRdb is unverifiable without DNA. CDR1 MNHEY and CDR2 SVGEGT come from the germline V gene. The CDR3 loop spans 12 amino acids. The CDR3 loop reads CASSSPTGGYTF.

The chain links TRBV14 to TRBJ2-1; with no DNA, the TCRdb D assignment of TRBD2 cannot be verified. The CDR3 has 14 amino acids. Germline assignment: CDR1 SGHDN and CDR2 FVKESK. The CDR3: CASSTGTSGLQRFF.

The chain joins TRBV6-1 to TRBJ2-6; the TCRdb call, TRBD1, lacks DNA for checking. The CDR3 totals 15 residues. Per germline, CDR1 MNHNS and CDR2 SASEGT. The CDR3 loop reads CASSEGPAGANVLTF.

The J gene is TRBJ2-3, the V gene TRBV7-3. CDR1 and CDR2 (germline): SGHTA, FQGTGA. CDR3 size: 17 residues. CDR3 loop: CASSPDSGGLSTDTQYF.

The chain joins TRBV27 to TRBJ2-2; the D call of TRBD1 rests on TCRdb alone, since no DNA is present to check it. CDR3 size: 15 residues. Per the germline V gene, CDR1 is MNHEY and CDR2 is SMNVEV (reference sequence). The CDR3 reads CASRLIPFPPGELFF.

This sequence joins TRBV2 and TRBJ2-7; TCRdb names TRBD1, which stays unverified in the absence of DNA. Germline CDR1 and CDR2: SNHLY and FYNNEI. The CDR3 loop spans 14 amino acids. This CDR3 is CASSQGRSTYEQYF.

The chain combines TRBV9 with TRBJ2-5. This CDR3 comprises 14 residues. Germline V gene lookup returns CDR1 SGDLS and CDR2 YYNGEE. The CDR3 reads CASSVSGTAKTQYF.

The chain carries TRBV12-3 or TRBV12-4 and TRBJ2-7; checking the TCRdb D call of TRBD2 is not possible without DNA. The CDR3 extends over 15 amino acids. The chain's CDR3 is CASSPSAGGAYEQYF.

V gene TRBV28 combines with J gene TRBJ2-3; TCRdb's D gene call, TRBD2, goes unchecked for lack of DNA. The CDR3 has 13 amino acids. Germline CDR1 and CDR2: MDHEN and SYDVKM. The CDR3 loop reads CATDKRETDTQYF.